One sample yielded the 27 T cell receptor beta chains listed below, sequenced in a study of cytomegalovirus exposure and HLA in healthy donors. Primers for the PCR totalled 60 Vbeta and 13 Jbeta. Sequenced by immunoSEQ multiplex PCR; TCRdb stores in-frame clones only, minus some. The profile shows 180,000 or so clones, around 76% of them singletons. Sample: PBMCs. The receptors originated from a man aged 35 to 55 in good health and CMV-seronegative.

This clone is a singleton in its sample. The chain links TRBV28 to TRBJ2-7; tentatively, D is TRBD1 (6 bases). In germline, CDR1 is MDHEN, CDR2 SYDVKM. This CDR3 contains 15 residues. Trimming removed 3 bases from V and 0 bases from J, with 12 bases in between. The CDR3 region is CASSFHGTPSYEQYF. Written as DNA, the CDR3 is TGTGCCAGCAGTTTTCACGGGACACCCTCCTACGAGCAGTACTTC.

The chain carries TRBV27 and TRBJ2-3; 12 bases agree with TRBD2. The CDR3 has 17 residues. The V segment lost 4 bases and the J segment 6 bases; nucleotides outside the gene matches: 11. Germline lookup yields CDR1 MNHEY and CDR2 SMNVEV (reference sequence). The CDR3 sequence: CASSSRLAGASGDTQYF. The CDR3 DNA reads TGTGCCAGCAGTTCGCGACTAGCGGGAGCGTCGGGGGATACGCAGTATTTT.

The V gene is TRBV11-2, the J gene TRBJ2-7, with 11 bases identical to TRBD2. J gave up 6 bases and V 5 bases, and 6 bases lay outside the gene matches. The CDR3 is made up of 14 amino acids. Germline V gives CDR1 SGHAT, CDR2 FQNNGV. CDR3 bases: TGTGCCAGCAGCGCGGGACTAGCGGTCCTCGAGCAGTACTTC. Its protein product is CASSAGLAVLEQYF.

In its sample, this clone was seen once. The CDR3 DNA sequence: TGTGCCAGTAGTAGAGGACAGGGTGGTACCGGGGAGCTGTTTTTT. It encodes CASSRGQGGTGELFF. This chain uses TRBV19 with TRBJ2-2; 8 bases are shared with TRBD1. This CDR3 region has 15 residues. Germline lookup yields CDR1 LNHDA and CDR2 SQIVND (reference sequence). J lost 5 bases, V lost 4 bases, and 6 bases had no gene match. The entire variable domain, with the rest obtained from reference TRBV19 and TRBJ2-2, is as follows: DGGITQSPKYLFRKEGQNVTLSCEQNLNHDAMYWYRQDPGQGLRLIYYSQIVNDFQKGDIAEGYSVSREKKESFPLTVTSAQKNPTAFYLCASSRGQGGTGELFFGEGSRLTVL.

The chain has TRBV6-4 and TRBJ2-7; a possible D gene is TRBD2 (6 bases). The V gene's germline CDR1 is MRHNA and CDR2 SNTAGT. V was trimmed by 4 bases and J by 0 bases, leaving 13 bases between them. This CDR3 contains 15 residues. The CDR3 spells CASSAYAGPSYEQYF. For the CDR3, the DNA is TGTGCCAGCAGTGCTTACGCGGGACCCTCCTACGAGCAGTACTTC.

The sample holds a few counts of this clone. The gene calls are TRBV4-3 and TRBJ2-2; D ambiguous. V dropped 3 bases and J dropped 0 bases, with 5 bases sitting between them. This CDR3 is 14 amino acids long. CDR1 is LGHNA and CDR2 is YSLEER in the germline V gene. The DNA of the CDR3 is TGCGCCAGCAGCCAGGGCTCGAACACCGGGGAGCTGTTTTTT. This translates into CASSQGSNTGELFF.

V gene TRBV18 combines with J gene TRBJ2-2; D is uncertain. The CDR3 loop spans 13 amino acids. Germline CDR1 KGHSH, CDR2 LQKENI. V gave up 1 base and J gave up 5 bases, with 5 bases separating them. The CDR3 bases are TGTGCCAGCTCACCACTCGTAACCGGGGAGCTGTTTTTT. Protein: CASSPLVTGELFF.

In this sample, this clone turned up once. The chain has TRBV14 and TRBJ2-6, with D uncertain. The CDR3 runs 16 residues. Germline-derived CDR1 and CDR2 are SGHDN and FVKESK. Trimming left V 0 bases short and J 3 bases short, with 9 bases between. The CDR3 region has the DNA TGTGCCAGCAGCCAAGAGCAGGCTTTTGGGGCCAACGTCCTGACTTTC. Its translation is CASSQEQAFGANVLTF.

This clone has a single count. V is TRBV6-4 and J is TRBJ1-5; the D gene is possibly TRBD1 (6 bases). Germline assignment: CDR1 MRHNA and CDR2 SNTAGT. V was pared by 0 bases and J by 0 bases, with 12 bases between. This CDR3 has 17 amino acids. CDR3: CASSDSFGTYSNQPQHF. CDR3 bases: TGTGCCAGCAGTGACTCCTTCGGGACATATAGCAATCAGCCCCAGCATTTT.

V and J are TRBV28 and TRBJ2-2; D not certain. V lost 4 bases and J 1 base, leaving 4 bases between the germline ends. This CDR3 is built from 13 residues. Looked up from germline, CDR1 is MDHEN and CDR2 is SYDVKM. The CDR3 region has the DNA TGTGCCAGCAGTTCAGGGAACACCGGGGAGCTGTTTTTT. Encoded protein: CASSSGNTGELFF.

The rearrangement joins TRBV14 to TRBJ2-7; TRBD2 aligns across 13 bases. The CDR3 spans 15 residues. The V gene's germline CDR1 is SGHDN and CDR2 FVKESK. V dropped 0 bases and J dropped 7; count of bases not matched to a gene: 3. The CDR3 DNA reads TGTGCCAGCAGCCAAGATGGACTAGCGGGGGAGGAGCAGTACTTC. This translates into CASSQDGLAGEEQYF.

In nucleotides, the CDR3 is TGCGCCAGCAGCTTGGCCCCCTCTAGCGGGAGTATGTACGAGCAGTACTTC. Its translation is CASSLAPSSGSMYEQYF. The chain employs TRBV5-1 and TRBJ2-7, with 10 bases that match TRBD2. This CDR3 spans 17 amino acids. The germline gives CDR1 SGHRS, CDR2 YFSETQ. V gave up 0 bases and J gave up 4 bases; unmatched junction bases: 10.

This clone occurred once. The chain couples TRBV4-2 to TRBJ2-3, with D maybe TRBD1 (6 bases). V was trimmed by 4 bases and J by 0 bases, leaving 11 bases between them. Looked up from germline, CDR1 is LGHNA and CDR2 is YNFKEQ. The CDR3 contains 15 residues. The CDR3 sequence is CASSPGAFSTDTQYF. CDR3 DNA sequence: TGTGCCAGCAGCCCAGGGGCTTTTAGCACAGATACGCAGTATTTT.

The chain carries TRBV6-5 and TRBJ2-1; 11 bases are shared with TRBD1. V shed 5 bases, J shed 2 bases, and the junction held 2 bases outside the gene matches. In germline, CDR1 is MNHEY, CDR2 SVGAGI. CDR3 length: 15 amino acids. The CDR3 coding sequence is TGTGCCAGCAGTATGGACAGGGGGCCCTACAATGAGCAGTTCTTC. Translated, it gives CASSMDRGPYNEQFF.

J is TRBJ1-2 and V is TRBV28; possible D gene TRBD1, 5 bases. V was shortened by 5 bases and J by 1 base, with 11 bases between the two germline ends. CDR1 and CDR2 (germline): MDHEN, SYDVKM. This CDR3 comprises 14 residues. The CDR3 spells CASSKTGGNYGYTF. The CDR3 region has the DNA TGTGCCAGCAGTAAGACGGGGGGTAACTATGGCTACACCTTC.

The chain combines TRBV6-6 with TRBJ2-7; D unresolved. Germline V gene data show CDR1 as MNHNY and CDR2 as SVGAGI (reference sequence). There are 13 residues in the CDR3. V lost 3 bases to trimming and J lost 2 bases, with 8 bases between them. CDR3 residues: CASSYAGTYEQYF. Written as DNA, the CDR3 is TGTGCCAGCAGTTATGCAGGTACCTACGAGCAGTACTTC.

The chain is built from TRBV6-5 and TRBJ2-7; D not certain. Deletions cut 0 bases from V and 2 bases from J, with 11 bases between. Germline assignment: CDR1 MNHEY and CDR2 SVGAGI. The CDR3 length is 15 residues. The CDR3 nucleotides are TGTGCCAGCAGTTACTCGTATCAGGTGACCTACGAGCAGTACTTC. It encodes CASSYSYQVTYEQYF.

V and J are TRBV27 and TRBJ2-5; perhaps TRBD1 as D (6 bases). The end of the DNA aligns better with TRBJ2-7, so the J call may be wrong. The CDR3 sequence is 14 residues long. The germline V gene encodes CDR1 MNHEY and CDR2 SMNVEV (reference sequence). The DNA of the CDR3 is TGTGCCAGCAGTGTACGGTGGGGGCTGAACGAGCAGTACTTC. Its translation: CASSVRWGLNEQYF.

This chain links TRBV5-1 with TRBJ2-1, with D perhaps TRBD2 (6 bases). Trimming took off 2 bases at V and 0 bases at J, with 9 bases between the two ends. This CDR3 has 15 amino acids. Germline V gene sequence: CDR1 SGHRS, CDR2 YFSETQ. CDR3 nucleotide sequence: TGCGCCAGCAGCTTAGTTAGCGGCTCCTACAATGAGCAGTTCTTC. Protein sequence: CASSLVSGSYNEQFF.

The chain combines TRBV7-6 with TRBJ2-3; 8 nucleotides match TRBD2. J lost 10 bases, V lost 4 bases, and 13 bases had no gene match. The CDR3 extends over 15 amino acids. Germline CDR1 and CDR2: SGHVS and FNYEAQ. This chain's CDR3 is CASSSPRTSSWAQYF. The CDR3 coding sequence is TGTGCCAGCAGCTCCCCCCGGACTAGCTCCTGGGCGCAGTATTTT.

The chain couples TRBV6-6 to TRBJ1-2, with a weak D call TRBD1 (5 bases). This CDR3 has 16 amino acids. CDR1 is MNHNY, CDR2 SVGAGI, per germline (reference sequence). V was cut by 0 bases and J by 6 bases, with 17 bases left in between. The CDR3 sequence is CASSYSNVPGGNGYTF. In DNA, the CDR3 is TGTGCCAGCAGTTACTCGAATGTCCCGGGGGGGAATGGCTACACCTTC.

This rearrangement joins TRBV19 to TRBJ1-2; no clear D. Germline-derived CDR1 and CDR2 are LNHDA and SQIVND (reference sequence). This CDR3 is 13 amino acids long. The V gene lost 9 bases and the J gene lost 3 bases, with 14 bases spanning the gap. The CDR3: CASTYEGDYGYTF. The CDR3 DNA sequence: TGTGCCAGCACTTACGAGGGAGACTATGGCTACACCTTC.

This chain uses TRBV5-8 with TRBJ2-2; D uncertain. Germline V CDR1 and CDR2: SGHTS, YDEGEE. V lost 2 bases, J lost 1 base, and 9 bases lay in between. The CDR3 runs 15 residues. The CDR3 loop reads CASSFPQLNTGELFF. Written as DNA, the CDR3 is TGTGCCAGCAGCTTCCCACAATTGAACACCGGGGAGCTGTTTTTT. Combining the CDR3 with reference TRBV5-8 and TRBJ2-2 gives the whole variable domain EAGVTQSPTHLIKTRGQQATLRCSPISGHTSVYWYQQALGLGLQFLLWYDEGEERNRGNFPPRFSGRQFPNYSSELNVNALELEDSALYLCASSFPQLNTGELFFGEGSRLTVL.

This chain connects TRBV7-9 to TRBJ2-2; TRBD1 matches at 9 bases. CDR3 length: 15 residues. V dropped 3 bases and J dropped 4; count of bases not matched to a gene: 3. Germline CDR1 is SEHNR and CDR2 is FQNEAQ (reference sequence). The CDR3 DNA sequence: TGTGCCAGCAGCTTTGGGACAGGGTCCACCGGGGAGCTGTTTTTT. Amino acid sequence: CASSFGTGSTGELFF.

This chain links TRBV5-1 with TRBJ2-3; D gene ambiguous. The CDR3 sequence is 15 residues long. V was cut by 0 bases and J by 2 bases, with 10 bases left in between. Germline V CDR1 and CDR2: SGHRS, YFSETQ. The CDR3 sequence: CASSLVAVFTDTQYF. The CDR3 DNA follows: TGCGCCAGCAGCTTGGTGGCCGTATTCACAGATACGCAGTATTTT.

This clone was seen only once. J is TRBJ2-3 and V is TRBV30; 13 bases agree with TRBD2. Germline V CDR1 and CDR2: GTSNPN, SVGIG (reference sequence). This CDR3 region has 16 residues. With 3 bases clipped from V and 6 bases from J, the junction kept 9 bases outside the gene matches. CDR3 residues: CAWSLGLAGVSDTQYF. For the CDR3, the DNA is TGTGCCTGGAGCCTAGGACTAGCGGGGGTGTCTGATACGCAGTATTTT. Based on the CDR3 plus reference TRBV30 and TRBJ2-3, the full variable domain is SQTIHQWPATLVQPVGSPLSLECTVEGTSNPNLYWYRQAAGRGLQLLFYSVGIGQISSEVPQNLSASRPQDRQFILSSKKLLLSDSGFYLCAWSLGLAGVSDTQYFGPGTRLTVL.

In the case of this clone: Its ends do not fully match the called genes, so a read error is possible. The J gene is TRBJ2-5, the V gene TRBV5-1; 8 bases are shared with TRBD1. The germline CDR1 and CDR2 sequences are SGHRS and YFSETQ. CDR3 length: 16 amino acids. The CDR3 loop reads CAGSLPQGTGRETQYF. As DNA, the CDR3 is TGCGCCGGCAGCTTGCCCCAGGGGACAGGACGAGAGACCCAGTACTTC.